These 3 T cell receptor beta chains were sequenced from one sample in a study of T cells in Graves' hyperthyroidism and ophthalmopathy. The source material, RNA transcripts, was used to amplify TCR beta CDR3 regions. First-round RT-PCR targeting the TCR CDR3 was performed with the HTBI primer set. Via MiXCR, TCRdb re-called the multiplex PCR reads, giving one row per CDR3 protein. The sample has about 400,000 distinct CDR3 sequences, about 12% seen once. The sample was blood. These receptors originate from a woman aged 18-29 years with Graves' hyperthyroidism.

This clonotype was counted at least ten times. This sequence joins TRBV3-1 and TRBJ2-1, with TRBD1 matching 7 bases. Germline V gene sequence: CDR1 LGHDT, CDR2 YNNKEL (reference sequence). V lost 4 bases, J lost 7 bases, and 4 bases stayed unmatched. The CDR3 contains 13 residues. The CDR3 loop reads CASSRLTGNEQFF. For the CDR3, the DNA is TGTGCCAGCAGCCGATTGACAGGGAATGAGCAGTTCTTC.

The chain links TRBV7-8 to TRBJ1-1; D ambiguous. Germline V CDR1 and CDR2: SGHVS, FQNEAQ. Trimming left V 2 bases short and J 7 bases short, with 14 bases between. The CDR3 covers 14 residues. Written as DNA, the CDR3 is TGTGCCAGCAGCTTAAAGGGTGACCCTATTGAAGCTTTCTTT. Residues: CASSLKGDPIEAFF.

This clonotype was seen repeatedly, ten times or more. The chain couples TRBV4-1 to TRBJ2-7; 8 positions match TRBD2. Germline V CDR1 and CDR2: MGHRA, YSYEKL. There are 16 residues in the CDR3. V was clipped by 0 bases and J by 5 bases; unmatched bases: 9. CDR3 region: CASSQDPGGRTHEQYF. The CDR3 DNA is TGCGCCAGCAGCCAAGACCCTGGCGGGAGGACCCACGAGCAGTACTTC.